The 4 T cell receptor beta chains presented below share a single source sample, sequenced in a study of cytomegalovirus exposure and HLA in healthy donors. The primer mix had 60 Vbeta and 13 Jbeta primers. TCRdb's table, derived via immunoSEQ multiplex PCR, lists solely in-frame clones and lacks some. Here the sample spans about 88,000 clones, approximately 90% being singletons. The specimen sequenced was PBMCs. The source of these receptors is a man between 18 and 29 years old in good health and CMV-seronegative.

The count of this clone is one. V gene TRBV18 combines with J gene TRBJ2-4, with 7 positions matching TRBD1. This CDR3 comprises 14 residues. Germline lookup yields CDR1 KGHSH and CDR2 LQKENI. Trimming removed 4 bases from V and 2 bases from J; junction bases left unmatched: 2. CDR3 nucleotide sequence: TGTGCCAGCTCACTACAGGGGACCAAAAACATTCAGTACTTC. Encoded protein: CASSLQGTKNIQYF.

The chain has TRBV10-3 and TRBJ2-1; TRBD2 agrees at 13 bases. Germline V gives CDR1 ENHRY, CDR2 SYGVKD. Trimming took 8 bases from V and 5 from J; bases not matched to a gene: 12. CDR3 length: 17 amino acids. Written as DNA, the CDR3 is TGTGCCATCCGCAGGGGTCTCGGGACTAGCGGGAACAATGAGCAGTTCTTC. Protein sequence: CAIRRGLGTSGNNEQFF.

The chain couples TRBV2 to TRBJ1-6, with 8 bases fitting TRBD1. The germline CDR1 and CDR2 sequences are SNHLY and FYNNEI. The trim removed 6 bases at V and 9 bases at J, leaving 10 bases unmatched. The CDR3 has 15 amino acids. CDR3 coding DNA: TGTGCCAGCAGGGATCTAACAGGGGGAGGTTCACCCCTCCACTTT. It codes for CASRDLTGGGSPLHF. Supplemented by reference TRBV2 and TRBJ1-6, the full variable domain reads EPEVTQTPSHQVTQMGQEVILRCVPISNHLYFYWYRQILGQKVEFLVSFYNNEISEKSEIFDDQFSVERPDGSNFTLKIRSTKLEDSAMYFCASRDLTGGGSPLHFGNGTRLTVT.

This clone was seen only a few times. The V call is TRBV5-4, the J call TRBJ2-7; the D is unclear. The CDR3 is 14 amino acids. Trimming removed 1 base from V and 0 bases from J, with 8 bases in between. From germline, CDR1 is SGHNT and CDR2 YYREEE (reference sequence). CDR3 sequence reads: CASSLSGFSYEQYF. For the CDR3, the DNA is TGTGCCAGCAGCTTGTCAGGTTTCTCCTACGAGCAGTACTTC.